Listed here is a single T cell receptor (beta chain). The antigen remains unidentified. Repertoires were generated with immunoSEQ multiplex PCR, while TCRdb's copy carries only in-frame clones and drops some. Of 140,000 or so clones in the sample, around 89% were seen once. Trimming at V came to 0 bases and at J to 6 bases, leaving 3 bases not matched to a gene. The germline V gene encodes CDR1 SGHKS and CDR2 YYEKEE (reference sequence). The CDR3 runs to 15 residues. Analyses pooled second doses at about 4 or about 12 weeks. The sample comes from a study of T cell responses to AZD1222 COVID-19 vaccine. General study findings and limits: Spike-wide coverage was observed for vaccine-associated CD4 TCRs, with dominant responses at 160-218 and 743-854. Just 6 or 7 AZD1222 recipients were seropositive at baseline. Nearly half of the spike-specific TCRs reportedly recognize variant regions that carry no mutations.

The sample consisted of peripheral blood, taken 28 days after the second AZD1222 dose. V gene TRBV5-5 combines with J gene TRBJ1-6, with 7 bases aligning to TRBD1. This clonotype was sampled from an adult who received the AZD1222 COVID-19 vaccine. The CDR3 bases are TGTGCCAGCAGCTTGGCCGGGGACAGTAATTCACCCCTCCACTTT. Protein sequence: CASSLAGDSNSPLHF.